The 5 T cell receptor beta chains below were found in one sample sequenced in a study of blood T cells in healthy people across ages. Sample-barcoded 5' priming and a J-beta primer mix drove a second PCR of about 6 to 11 cycles. MiXCR, run by TCRdb on the 5' RACE reads, gives a single entry per CDR3 protein. The sample has roughly 2 million distinct CDR3 sequences; less than 50% are singletons. Sample: blood. The receptor set was obtained from a woman between 40 and 55 years old in good health.

This clonotype has ten or more counts. The chain employs TRBV6-2 or TRBV6-3 and TRBJ2-7; TRBD1 matches 7 bases. V shed 5 bases and J 6 bases; nucleotides not matched to a gene: 4. CDR1 and CDR2 (germline): MNHEY, SVGEGT. The CDR3 is 12 amino acids. CDR3 sequence: CASSDRVGEQYF. Written as DNA, the CDR3 is TGTGCCAGCAGTGACAGGGTCGGCGAGCAGTACTTC.

This chain uses TRBV7-8 with TRBJ2-3; no firm D call. This CDR3 has 14 residues. The V end was cut by 5 bases, the J end by 4 bases, with 13 bases between. Germline V lookup: CDR1 SGHVS, CDR2 FQNEAQ. The CDR3 DNA reads as TGTGCCAGCAGCGTTTTAAGAACTGCAGATACGCAGTATTTT. Translated, it gives CASSVLRTADTQYF. The full variable domain, its missing parts supplied by reference TRBV7-8 and TRBJ2-3, is GAGVSQSPRYKVAKRGQDVALRCDPISGHVSLFWYQQALGQGPEFLTYFQNEAQLDKSGLPSDRFFAERPEGSVSTLKIQRTQQEDSAVYLCASSVLRTADTQYFGPGTRLTVL.

This clonotype has a handful of counts. The chain recombines TRBV7-2 with TRBJ2-6; no clear D gene. Germline CDR1 is SGHTA and CDR2 is FQGNSA. Trimming pared 7 bases from V and 0 bases from J, leaving 10 bases between. The CDR3 consists of 15 residues. CDR3 region: CASITLVSGANVLTF. The CDR3 nucleotides are TGTGCCAGCATCACTCTGGTCTCTGGGGCCAACGTCCTGACTTTC.

This chain links TRBV11-2 with TRBJ2-7; D remains unclear. The assigned J gene may be wrong: the sequence end matches TRBJ2-5 better. CDR3 length equals 13 residues. Germline-derived CDR1 and CDR2 are SGHAT and FQNNGV. The CDR3 spells CASSPRAAQTQYF. The CDR3 DNA reads TGTGCCAGCAGCCCAAGGGCGGCCCAGACCCAGTACTTC.

The V and J genes are TRBV5-1 and TRBJ2-7; the match to TRBD1 covers 8 bases. CDR3 size: 15 residues. Trimming removed 2 bases from V and 2 bases from J; junction bases left unmatched: 6. Germline CDR1 is SGHRS and CDR2 is YFSETQ. CDR3 sequence reads: CASSFRDRTTYEQYF. The CDR3 bases are TGCGCCAGCAGCTTTAGGGACAGGACGACCTACGAGCAGTACTTC.